The TCR beta chain described here comes from a study of T cell responses to AZD1222 COVID-19 vaccine. General observations from the study: Scientists sampled the repertoires only once the peak T cell response had passed. Nearly half of spike-specific TCRs reportedly go after variant regions that carry no mutations. Breadth and depth of Spike-specific TCRs rose after two AZD1222 doses.

Concerning this clone itself: As yet, its antigen is unknown.

The CDR3 totals 11 residues. In germline, CDR1 is SNHLY, CDR2 FYNNEI. V lost 6 bases and J lost 8, with 10 bases in between. Profiling relied on immunoSEQ multiplex PCR, and the TCRdb table lists in-frame clones only, not all of them. The sample consists of tens of thousands of clones, under 95% of them appearing once. This specimen consisted of peripheral blood, obtained on day 0 of AZD1222 vaccination. The sequence was collected from an adult in good health. This chain joins TRBV2 and TRBJ1-1; D uncertain. The CDR3 here is CASSVSLEAFF. In nucleotides, the CDR3 is TGTGCCAGCAGCGTTTCGTTGGAAGCTTTCTTT.